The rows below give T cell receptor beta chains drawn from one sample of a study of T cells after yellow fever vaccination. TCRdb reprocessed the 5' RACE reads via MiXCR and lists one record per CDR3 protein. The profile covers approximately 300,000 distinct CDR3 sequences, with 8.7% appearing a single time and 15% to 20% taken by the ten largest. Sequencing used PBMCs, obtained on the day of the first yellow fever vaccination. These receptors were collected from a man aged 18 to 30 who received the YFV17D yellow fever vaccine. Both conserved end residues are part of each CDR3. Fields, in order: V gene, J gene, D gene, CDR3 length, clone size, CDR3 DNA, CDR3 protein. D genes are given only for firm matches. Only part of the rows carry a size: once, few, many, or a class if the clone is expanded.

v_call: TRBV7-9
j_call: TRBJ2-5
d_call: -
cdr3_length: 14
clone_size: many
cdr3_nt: TGTGCCAGCAGCTTAGGCGCAGGGATGGAGACCCAGTACTTC
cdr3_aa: CASSLGAGMETQYF

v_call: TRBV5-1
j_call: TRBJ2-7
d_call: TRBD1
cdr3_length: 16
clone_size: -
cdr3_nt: TGCGCCAGCAGCTTGTATCTTAGCGGACAGGGATACGAGCAGTACTTC
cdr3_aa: CASSLYLSGQGYEQYF

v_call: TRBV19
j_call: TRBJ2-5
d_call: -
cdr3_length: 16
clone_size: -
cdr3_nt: TGTGCCAGTAGTATATCGGGCAGTGGACTCCAAGAGACCCAGTACTTC
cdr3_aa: CASSISGSGLQETQYF

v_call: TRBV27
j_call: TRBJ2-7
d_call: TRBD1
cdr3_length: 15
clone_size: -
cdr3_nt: TGTGCCAGCAGTTACACCGGGACAGGCAGCTACGAGCAGTACTTC
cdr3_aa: CASSYTGTGSYEQYF

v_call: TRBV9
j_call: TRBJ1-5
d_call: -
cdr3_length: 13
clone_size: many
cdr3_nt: TGTGCCAGCAGCGTAGCAGTTGATCAGCCCCAGCATTTT
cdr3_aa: CASSVAVDQPQHF

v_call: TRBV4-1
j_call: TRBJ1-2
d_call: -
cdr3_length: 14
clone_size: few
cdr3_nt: TGCGCCAGCAGCCAAGACCGGGGCGGCTATGGCTACACCTTC
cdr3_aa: CASSQDRGGYGYTF

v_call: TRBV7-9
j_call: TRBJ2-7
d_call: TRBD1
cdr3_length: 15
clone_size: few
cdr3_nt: TGTGCCAGCAGCTTAGGACAGGGGGCCATATACGAGCAGTACTTC
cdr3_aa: CASSLGQGAIYEQYF

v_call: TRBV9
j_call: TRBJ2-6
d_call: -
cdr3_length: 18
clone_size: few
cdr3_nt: TGTGCCAGCAGCGTAGCTAACAGGGCCCGTGCCGGGGCCAACGTCCTGACTTTC
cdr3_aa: CASSVANRARAGANVLTF

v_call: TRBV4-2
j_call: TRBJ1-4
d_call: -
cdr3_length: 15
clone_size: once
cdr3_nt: TGTGCCAGCAGCCAAGAATCAGGGAGTAATGAAAAACTGTTTTTT
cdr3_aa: CASSQESGSNEKLFF

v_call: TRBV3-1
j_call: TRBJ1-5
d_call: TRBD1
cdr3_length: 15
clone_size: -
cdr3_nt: TGTGCCAGCTGCCTTGGGCAGGGGGCAGGTCAGCCCCAGCATTTT
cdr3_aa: CASCLGQGAGQPQHF

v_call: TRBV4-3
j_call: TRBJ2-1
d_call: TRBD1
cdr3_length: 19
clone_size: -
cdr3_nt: TGCGCCAGCAGCCAAGTCAATTTCGCGGGACAGGGGGCGGGGAATGAGCAGTTCTTC
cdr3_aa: CASSQVNFAGQGAGNEQFF

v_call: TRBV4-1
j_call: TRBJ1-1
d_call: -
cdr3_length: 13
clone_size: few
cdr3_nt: TGCGCCAGCAGCCAAGATGAGGCCCGCCGAGCTTTCTTT
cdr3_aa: CASSQDEARRAFF

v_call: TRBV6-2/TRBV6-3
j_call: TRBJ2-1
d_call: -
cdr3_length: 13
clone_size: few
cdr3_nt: TGTGCCGCTACGCGGGGCCGGGGTAGTGAGCAGTTCTTC
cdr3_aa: CAATRGRGSEQFF

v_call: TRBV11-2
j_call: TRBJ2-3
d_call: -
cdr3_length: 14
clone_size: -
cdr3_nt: TGTGCCAGCAGCTGGACAGCTAGCACAGATACGCAGTATTTT
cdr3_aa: CASSWTASTDTQYF

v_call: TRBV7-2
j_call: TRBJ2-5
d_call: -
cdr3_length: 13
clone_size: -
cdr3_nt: TGTGCCAGCAGCTCCCAGTTGCGGGAGACCCAGTACTTC
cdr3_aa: CASSSQLRETQYF

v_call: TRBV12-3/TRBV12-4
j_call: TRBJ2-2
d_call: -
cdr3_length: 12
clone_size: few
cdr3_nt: TGTGCCAGCAGTTTTGACGCCGGGGAGCTGTTTTTT
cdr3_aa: CASSFDAGELFF

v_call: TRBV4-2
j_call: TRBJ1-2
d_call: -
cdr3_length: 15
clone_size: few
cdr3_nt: TGTGCCAGCAGCCAAGAAGGACAGTCTAACTATGGCTACACCTTC
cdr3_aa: CASSQEGQSNYGYTF

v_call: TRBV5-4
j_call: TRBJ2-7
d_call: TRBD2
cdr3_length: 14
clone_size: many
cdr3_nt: TGTGCCAGCAGCTTCGGGGGGGCGGATAGCGAGCAGTACTTC
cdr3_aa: CASSFGGADSEQYF

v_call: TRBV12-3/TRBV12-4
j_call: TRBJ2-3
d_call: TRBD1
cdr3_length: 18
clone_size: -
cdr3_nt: TGTGCCAGCAGGCCTCTTCCCGGGACAGGGTCCCCGATAGATACGCAGTATTTT
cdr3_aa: CASRPLPGTGSPIDTQYF

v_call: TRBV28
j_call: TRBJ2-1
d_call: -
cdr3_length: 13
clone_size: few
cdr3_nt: TGTGCCAGCAGTACTCCTTCCTACAATGAGCAGTTCTTC
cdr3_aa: CASSTPSYNEQFF

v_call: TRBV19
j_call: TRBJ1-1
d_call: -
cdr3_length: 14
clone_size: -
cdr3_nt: TGTGCCAGTACCTCCAGTAAGATGAACACTGAAGCTTTCTTT
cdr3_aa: CASTSSKMNTEAFF

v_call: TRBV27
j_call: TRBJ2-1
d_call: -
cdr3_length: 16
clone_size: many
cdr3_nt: TGTGCCAGCAGTCCCCTTACTAGCAGCTTTTACAATGAGCAGTTCTTC
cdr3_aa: CASSPLTSSFYNEQFF

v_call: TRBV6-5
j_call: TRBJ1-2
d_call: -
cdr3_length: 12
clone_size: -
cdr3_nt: TGTGCCAGCAGTTCCCACGGTATCGGCTACACCTTC
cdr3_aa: CASSSHGIGYTF

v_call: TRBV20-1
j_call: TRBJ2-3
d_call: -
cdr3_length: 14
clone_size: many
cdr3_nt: TGCAGTGCTAGAGATTGGGGAGCACAGGGTACGCAGTATTTT
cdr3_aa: CSARDWGAQGTQYF

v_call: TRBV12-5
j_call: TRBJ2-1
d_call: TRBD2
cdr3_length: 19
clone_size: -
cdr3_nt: TGTGCTAGTGGGCACCCGGGACTAGCGGGACATCGCTCCTACAATGAGCAGTTCTTC
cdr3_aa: CASGHPGLAGHRSYNEQFF

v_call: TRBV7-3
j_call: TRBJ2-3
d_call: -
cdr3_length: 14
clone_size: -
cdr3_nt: TGTGCCAGCAGCTTAGTCCTGACCACAGATACGCAGTATTTT
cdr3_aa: CASSLVLTTDTQYF

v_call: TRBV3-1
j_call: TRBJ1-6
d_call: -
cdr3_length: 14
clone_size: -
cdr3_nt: TGTGCCAGCAGCCAAGGCCCGAGAGATTCACCCCTCCACTTT
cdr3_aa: CASSQGPRDSPLHF

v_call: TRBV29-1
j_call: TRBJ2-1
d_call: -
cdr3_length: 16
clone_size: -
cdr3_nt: TGCAGCGTTGAGAGTCGGCTAGGAGTAATTTACAATGAGCAGTTCTTC
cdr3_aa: CSVESRLGVIYNEQFF

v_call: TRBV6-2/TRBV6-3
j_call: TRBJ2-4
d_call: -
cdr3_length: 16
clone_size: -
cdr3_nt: TGTGCCAGCAGCCTATCCTCTTTAGCACCCAAAAAAATTCAGTACTTC
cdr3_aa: CASSLSSLAPKKIQYF